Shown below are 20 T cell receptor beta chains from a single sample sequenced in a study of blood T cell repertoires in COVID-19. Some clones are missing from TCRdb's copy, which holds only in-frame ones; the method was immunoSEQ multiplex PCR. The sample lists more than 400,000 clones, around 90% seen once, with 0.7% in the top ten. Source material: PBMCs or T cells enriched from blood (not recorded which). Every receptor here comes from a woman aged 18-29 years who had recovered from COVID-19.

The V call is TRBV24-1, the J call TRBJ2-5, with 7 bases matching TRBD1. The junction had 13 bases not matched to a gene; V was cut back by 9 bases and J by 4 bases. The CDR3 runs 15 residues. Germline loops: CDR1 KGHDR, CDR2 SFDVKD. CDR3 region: CATAFVAGGSETQYF. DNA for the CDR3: TGTGCCACCGCCTTCGTGGCAGGGGGTTCAGAGACCCAGTACTTC.

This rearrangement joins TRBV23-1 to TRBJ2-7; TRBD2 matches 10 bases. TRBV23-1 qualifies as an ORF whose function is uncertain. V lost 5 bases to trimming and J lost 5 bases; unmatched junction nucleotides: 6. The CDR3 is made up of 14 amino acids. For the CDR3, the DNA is TGCGCCAGCAGTAGGCTAGCGGGGGAGCACGAGCAGTACTTC. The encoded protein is CASSRLAGEHEQYF.

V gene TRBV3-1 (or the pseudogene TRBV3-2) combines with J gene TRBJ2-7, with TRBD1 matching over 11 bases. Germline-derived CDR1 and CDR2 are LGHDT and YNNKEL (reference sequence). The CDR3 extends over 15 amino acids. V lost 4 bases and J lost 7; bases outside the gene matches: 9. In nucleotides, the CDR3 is TGTGCCAGCAGCCTCCTCGGACAGGGGGCAGATGAGCAGTACTTC. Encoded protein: CASSLLGQGADEQYF.

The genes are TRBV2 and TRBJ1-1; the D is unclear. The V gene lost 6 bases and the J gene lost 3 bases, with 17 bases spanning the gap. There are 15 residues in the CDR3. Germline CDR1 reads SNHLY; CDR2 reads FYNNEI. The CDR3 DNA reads TGTGCCAGCAGCTTTAGCCGCCACATCGACACTGAAGCTTTCTTT. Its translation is CASSFSRHIDTEAFF.

The CDR3 loop reads CASSQGRGLLGTFGGYTF. The CDR3 DNA reads as TGTGCCAGCAGCCAAGGGCGGGGGCTTCTCGGGACGTTCGGGGGCTACACCTTC. The genes are TRBV4-2 and TRBJ1-2, with D tentatively TRBD1 (6 bases). The V end was cut by 1 base, the J end by 8 bases, with 26 bases between. There are 18 residues in the CDR3. CDR1 is LGHNA and CDR2 is YNFKEQ in the germline V gene.

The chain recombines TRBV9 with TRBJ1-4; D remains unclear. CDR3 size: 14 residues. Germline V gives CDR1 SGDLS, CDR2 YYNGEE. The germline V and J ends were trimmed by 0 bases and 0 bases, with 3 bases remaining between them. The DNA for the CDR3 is TGTGCCAGCAGCGTAGGAGCAACTAATGAAAAACTGTTTTTT. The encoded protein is CASSVGATNEKLFF.

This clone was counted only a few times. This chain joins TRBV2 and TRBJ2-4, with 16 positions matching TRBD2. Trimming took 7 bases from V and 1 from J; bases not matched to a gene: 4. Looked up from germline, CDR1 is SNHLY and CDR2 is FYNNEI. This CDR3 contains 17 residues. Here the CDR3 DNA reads TGTGCCAGCACAGGGACTAGCGGGGGGGCCGCCAAAAACATTCAGTACTTC. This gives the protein CASTGTSGGAAKNIQYF.

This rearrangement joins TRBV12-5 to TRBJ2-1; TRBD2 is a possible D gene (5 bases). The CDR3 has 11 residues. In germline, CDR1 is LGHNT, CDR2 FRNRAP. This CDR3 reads CAGDGNGEQFF. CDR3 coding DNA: TGTGCGGGAGATGGGAACGGTGAGCAGTTCTTC.

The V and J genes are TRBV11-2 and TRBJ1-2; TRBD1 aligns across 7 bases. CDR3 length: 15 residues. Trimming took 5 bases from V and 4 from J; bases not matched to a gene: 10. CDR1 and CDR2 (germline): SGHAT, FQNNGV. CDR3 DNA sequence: TGTGCCAGCAGCCCCGGCAGACAGGGCTTCTATGGCTACACCTTC. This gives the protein CASSPGRQGFYGYTF.

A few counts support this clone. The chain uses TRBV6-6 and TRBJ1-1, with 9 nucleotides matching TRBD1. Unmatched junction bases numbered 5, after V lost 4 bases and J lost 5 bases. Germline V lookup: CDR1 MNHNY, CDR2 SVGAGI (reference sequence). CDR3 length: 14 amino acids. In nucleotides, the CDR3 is TGTGCCAGCAGTTGGGGACAGGGTTGGACTGAAGCTTTCTTT. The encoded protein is CASSWGQGWTEAFF.

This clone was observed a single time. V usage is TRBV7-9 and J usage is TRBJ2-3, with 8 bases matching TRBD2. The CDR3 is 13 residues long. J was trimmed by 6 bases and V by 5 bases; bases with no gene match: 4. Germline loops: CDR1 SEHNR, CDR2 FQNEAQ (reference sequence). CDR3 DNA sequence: TGTGCCAGCAGCCTACGACTAGCGGATACGCAGTATTTT. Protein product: CASSLRLADTQYF.

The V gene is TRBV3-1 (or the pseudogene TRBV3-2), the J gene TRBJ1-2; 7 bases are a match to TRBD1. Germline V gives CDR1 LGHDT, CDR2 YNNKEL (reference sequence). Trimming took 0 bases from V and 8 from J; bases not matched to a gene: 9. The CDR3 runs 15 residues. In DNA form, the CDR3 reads TGTGCCAGCAGCCAAGATCCACAGGGGAACAGGGGCTACACCTTC. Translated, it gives CASSQDPQGNRGYTF.

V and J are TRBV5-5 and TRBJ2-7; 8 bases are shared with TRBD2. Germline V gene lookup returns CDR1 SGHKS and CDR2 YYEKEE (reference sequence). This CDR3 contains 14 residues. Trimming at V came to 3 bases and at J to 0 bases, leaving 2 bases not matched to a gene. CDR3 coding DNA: TGTGCCAGCAGCTCAGCGGGGGTCTCCTACGAGCAGTACTTC. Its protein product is CASSSAGVSYEQYF.

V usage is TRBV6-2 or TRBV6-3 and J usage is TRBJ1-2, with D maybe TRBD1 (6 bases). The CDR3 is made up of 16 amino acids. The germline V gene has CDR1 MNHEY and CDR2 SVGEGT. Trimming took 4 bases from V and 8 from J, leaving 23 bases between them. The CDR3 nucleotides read TGTGCCAGCAGTTGGCCGCTCTTCCAGGGGCGAGGGGGCTACACCTTC. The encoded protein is CASSWPLFQGRGGYTF.

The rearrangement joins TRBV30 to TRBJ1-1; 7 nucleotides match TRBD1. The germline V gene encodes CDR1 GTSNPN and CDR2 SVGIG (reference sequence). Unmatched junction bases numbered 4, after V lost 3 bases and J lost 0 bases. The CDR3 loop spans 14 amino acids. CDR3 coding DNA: TGTGCCTGGAGACAGGGGACGGTGAACACTGAAGCTTTCTTT. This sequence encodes CAWRQGTVNTEAFF.

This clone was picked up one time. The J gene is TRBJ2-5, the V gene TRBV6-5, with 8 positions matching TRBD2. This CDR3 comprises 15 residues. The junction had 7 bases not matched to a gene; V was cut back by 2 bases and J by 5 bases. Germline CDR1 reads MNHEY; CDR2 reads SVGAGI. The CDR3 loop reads CASSYPSGGGETQYF. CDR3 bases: TGTGCCAGCAGTTACCCAAGCGGGGGAGGGGAGACCCAGTACTTC.

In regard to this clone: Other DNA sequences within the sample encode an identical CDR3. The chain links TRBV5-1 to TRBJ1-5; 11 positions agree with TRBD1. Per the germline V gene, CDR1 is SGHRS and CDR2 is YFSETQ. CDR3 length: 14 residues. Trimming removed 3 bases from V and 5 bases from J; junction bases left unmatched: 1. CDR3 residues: CASSSGQGDQPQHF. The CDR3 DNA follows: TGCGCCAGCAGCTCGGGACAGGGGGATCAGCCCCAGCATTTT.

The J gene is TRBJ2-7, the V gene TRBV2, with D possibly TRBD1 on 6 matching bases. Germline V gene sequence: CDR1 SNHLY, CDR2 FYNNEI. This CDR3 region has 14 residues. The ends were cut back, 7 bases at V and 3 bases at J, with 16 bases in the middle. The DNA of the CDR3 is TGTGCCAGCACTCAGGACAGATCTTTCTACGAGCAGTACTTC. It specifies CASTQDRSFYEQYF.

The DNA for the CDR3 is TGTGCCAGCAGCTTACAGGGGAGTGCCCACGAGCAGTACTTC. Protein product: CASSLQGSAHEQYF. The rearrangement links TRBV7-2 to TRBJ2-7, with D perhaps matching TRBD1 (6 bases). Trimming stripped 2 bases from V and 5 bases from J, with 13 bases between. This CDR3 region has 14 residues. CDR1 is SGHTA, CDR2 FQGNSA, per germline.

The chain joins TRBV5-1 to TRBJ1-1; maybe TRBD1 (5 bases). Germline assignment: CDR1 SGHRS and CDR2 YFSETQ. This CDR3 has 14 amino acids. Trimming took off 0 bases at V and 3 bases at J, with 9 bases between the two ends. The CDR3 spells CASSLASGDTEAFF. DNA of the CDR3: TGCGCCAGCAGCTTGGCATCGGGGGACACTGAAGCTTTCTTT. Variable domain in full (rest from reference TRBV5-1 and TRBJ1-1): KAGVTQTPRYLIKTRGQQVTLSCSPISGHRSVSWYQQTPGQGLQFLFEYFSETQRNKGNFPGRFSGRQFSNSRSEMNVSTLELGDSALYLCASSLASGDTEAFFGQGTRLTVV.